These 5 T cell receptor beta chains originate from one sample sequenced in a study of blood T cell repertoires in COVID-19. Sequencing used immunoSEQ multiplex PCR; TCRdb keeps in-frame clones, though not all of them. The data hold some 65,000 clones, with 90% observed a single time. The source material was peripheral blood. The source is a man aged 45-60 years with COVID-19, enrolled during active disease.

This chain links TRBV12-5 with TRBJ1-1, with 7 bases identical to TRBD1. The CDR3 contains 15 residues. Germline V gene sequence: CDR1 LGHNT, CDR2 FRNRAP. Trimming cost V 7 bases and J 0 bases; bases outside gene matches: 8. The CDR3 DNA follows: TGTGCTAGTGCACTACCGGGGACAGTGAACACTGAAGCTTTCTTT. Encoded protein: CASALPGTVNTEAFF.

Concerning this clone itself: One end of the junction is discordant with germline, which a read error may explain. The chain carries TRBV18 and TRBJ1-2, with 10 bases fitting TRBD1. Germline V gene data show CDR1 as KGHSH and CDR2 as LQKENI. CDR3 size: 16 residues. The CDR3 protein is CASSPPRPGTGVSLYF. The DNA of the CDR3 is TGTGCCAGCTCACCTCCCCGACCCGGGACAGGGGTCTCCCTATACTTC.

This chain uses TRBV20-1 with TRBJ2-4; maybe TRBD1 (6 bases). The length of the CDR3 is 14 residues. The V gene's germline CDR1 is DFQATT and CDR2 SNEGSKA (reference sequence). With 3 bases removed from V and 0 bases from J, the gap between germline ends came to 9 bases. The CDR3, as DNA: TGCAGTGCTAGTCAGGGGACAGCCAAAAACATTCAGTACTTC. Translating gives CSASQGTAKNIQYF.

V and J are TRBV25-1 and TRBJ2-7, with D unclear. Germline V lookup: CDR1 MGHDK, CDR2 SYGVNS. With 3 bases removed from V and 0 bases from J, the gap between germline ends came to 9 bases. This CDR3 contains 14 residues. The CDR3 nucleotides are TGTGCCAGCAGTGACCCTCGGAGCTCCTACGAGCAGTACTTC. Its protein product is CASSDPRSSYEQYF.

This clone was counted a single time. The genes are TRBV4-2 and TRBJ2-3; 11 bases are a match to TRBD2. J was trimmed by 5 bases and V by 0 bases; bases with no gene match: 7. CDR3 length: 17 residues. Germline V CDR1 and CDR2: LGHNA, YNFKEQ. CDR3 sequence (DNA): TGTGCCAGCAGCCAAGAACTAGCGGGAGTTTTGAGAGATACGCAGTATTTT. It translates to CASSQELAGVLRDTQYF.